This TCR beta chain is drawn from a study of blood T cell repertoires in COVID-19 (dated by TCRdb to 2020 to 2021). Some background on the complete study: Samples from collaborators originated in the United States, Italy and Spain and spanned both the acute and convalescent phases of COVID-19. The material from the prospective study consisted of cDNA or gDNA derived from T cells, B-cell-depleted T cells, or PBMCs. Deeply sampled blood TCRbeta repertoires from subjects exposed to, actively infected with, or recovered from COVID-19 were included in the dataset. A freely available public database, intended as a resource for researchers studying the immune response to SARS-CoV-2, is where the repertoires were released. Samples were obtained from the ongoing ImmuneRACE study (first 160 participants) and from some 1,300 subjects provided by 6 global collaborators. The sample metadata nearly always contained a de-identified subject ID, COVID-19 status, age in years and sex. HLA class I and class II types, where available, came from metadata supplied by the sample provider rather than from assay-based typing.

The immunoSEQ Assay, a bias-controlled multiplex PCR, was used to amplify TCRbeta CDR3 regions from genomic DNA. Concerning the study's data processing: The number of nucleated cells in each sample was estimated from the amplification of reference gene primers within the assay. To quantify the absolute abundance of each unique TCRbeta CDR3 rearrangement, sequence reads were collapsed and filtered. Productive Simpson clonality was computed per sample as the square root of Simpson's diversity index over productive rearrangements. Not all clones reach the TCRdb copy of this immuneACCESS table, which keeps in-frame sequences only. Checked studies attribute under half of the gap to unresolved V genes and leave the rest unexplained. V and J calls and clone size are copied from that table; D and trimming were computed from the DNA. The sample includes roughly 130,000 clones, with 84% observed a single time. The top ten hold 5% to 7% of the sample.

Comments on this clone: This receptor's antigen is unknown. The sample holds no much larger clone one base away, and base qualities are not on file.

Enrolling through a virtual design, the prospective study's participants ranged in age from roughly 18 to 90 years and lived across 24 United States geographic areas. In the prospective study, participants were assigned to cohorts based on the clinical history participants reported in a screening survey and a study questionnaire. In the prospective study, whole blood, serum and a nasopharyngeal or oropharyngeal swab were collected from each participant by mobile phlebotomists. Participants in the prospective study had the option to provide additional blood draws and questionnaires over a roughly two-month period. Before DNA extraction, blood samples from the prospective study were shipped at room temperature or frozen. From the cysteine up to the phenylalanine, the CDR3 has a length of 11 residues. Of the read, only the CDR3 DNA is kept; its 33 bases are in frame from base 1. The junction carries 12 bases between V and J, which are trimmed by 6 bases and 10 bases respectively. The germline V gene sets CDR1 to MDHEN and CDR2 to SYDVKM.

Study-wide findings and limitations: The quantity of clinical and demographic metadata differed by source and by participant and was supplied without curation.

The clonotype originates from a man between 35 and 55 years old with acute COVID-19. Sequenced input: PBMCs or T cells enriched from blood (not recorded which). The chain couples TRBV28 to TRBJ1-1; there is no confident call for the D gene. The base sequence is TGTGCCAGCAGCACCGAGGAGATAGCTTTCTTT. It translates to CASSTEEIAFF.